Sequencing of this TCR beta chain was carried out in a study of metastatic and nonmetastatic thyroid tumors. Study background: The study looked at repertoires side by side in blood and in tumor or nodule tissue from malignant and benign thyroid patients.

Using MiXCR, TCRdb reanalyzed the PCR reads. The data hold about 7,800 clones, with about a quarter observed a single time. Prior to thyroid surgery, none of the patients had received any treatment. Study conclusions and caveats: Versus benign nodules, malignant thyroid tumors reportedly had significantly higher TCR beta diversity, in blood and tumor.

As to this clone: Its antigen is not identified.

V shed 2 bases and J shed 0 bases, with 14 bases lying between them. Germline CDR1 and CDR2: LNHNV and YYDKDF (reference sequence). This CDR3 comprises 16 residues. Sequenced: adjacent normal tissue. V usage is TRBV15 and J usage is TRBJ2-7, with D maybe TRBD1 (6 bases). The sequence was collected from a female donor with papillary thyroid cancer or a benign thyroid nodule (not recorded which). Some clones in this sample may be carry-over from other donors' samples. CDR3 bases: TGTGCCACCAGCAGATACCGGGACACCGCCTCCTACGAGCAGTACTTC. This gives the protein CATSRYRDTASYEQYF.